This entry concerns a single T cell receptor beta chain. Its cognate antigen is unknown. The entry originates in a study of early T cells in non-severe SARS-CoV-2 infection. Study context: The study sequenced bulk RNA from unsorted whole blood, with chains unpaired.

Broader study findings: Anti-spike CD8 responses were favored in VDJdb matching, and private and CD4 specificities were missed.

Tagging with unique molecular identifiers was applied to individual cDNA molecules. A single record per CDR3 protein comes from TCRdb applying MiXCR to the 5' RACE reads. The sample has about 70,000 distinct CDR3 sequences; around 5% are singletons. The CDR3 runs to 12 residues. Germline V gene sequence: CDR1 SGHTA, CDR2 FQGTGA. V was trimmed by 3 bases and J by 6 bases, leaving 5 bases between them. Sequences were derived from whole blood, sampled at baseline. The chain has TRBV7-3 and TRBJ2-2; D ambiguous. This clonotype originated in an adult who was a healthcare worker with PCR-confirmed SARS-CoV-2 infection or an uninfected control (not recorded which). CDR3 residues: CASSFVSGELFF. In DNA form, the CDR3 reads TGTGCCAGCAGCTTTGTATCCGGGGAGCTGTTTTTT.